One and the same sample provided the 17 T cell receptor beta chains below, sequenced in a study of blood T cell repertoires in COVID-19 (dated by TCRdb to the early 2020s). The library was obtained by the immunoSEQ multiplex PCR assay. Entries here come from immuneACCESS through TCRdb and include only in-frame sequences with V and J called. Some clones fail to appear in such tables; in the studies checked, an unresolved V gene covers under half of the shortfall, and the cause of the remainder is unknown. The sample table records approximately 240,000 clones; 75% to 95% of these occur just once. The ten largest account for around 2% of the sample. Material for sequencing was PBMCs or T cells enriched from blood (not recorded which). The receptor set was obtained from a woman between 18 and 29 years old who had recovered from COVID-19.

This clone is a singleton in its sample. The chain uses TRBV4-2 and TRBJ1-2; D ambiguous. The CDR3 is 15 residues long. With 0 bases removed from V and 2 bases from J, the gap between germline ends came to 10 bases. Germline V gene lookup returns CDR1 LGHNA and CDR2 YNFKEQ. In DNA, the CDR3 is TGTGCCAGCAGCCAAGATTTAAGAGTGAACTATGGCTACACCTTC. Its translation: CASSQDLRVNYGYTF.

J is TRBJ1-2 and V is TRBV9, with D possibly TRBD1 on 5 matching bases. This CDR3 is 14 amino acids long. CDR1 is SGDLS and CDR2 is YYNGEE in the germline V gene. Deletions cut 3 bases from V and 4 bases from J, with 13 bases between. In nucleotides, the CDR3 is TGTGCCAGCAGCGGAAGGACAAGATCCTATGGCTACACCTTC. This encodes CASSGRTRSYGYTF.

This chain joins TRBV7-9 and TRBJ1-6; TRBD1 matches 10 bases. Germline V lookup: CDR1 SEHNR, CDR2 FQNEAQ (reference sequence). This CDR3 has 15 amino acids. The V gene end was trimmed by 4 bases and the J gene end by 7 bases; junction bases not matched to a gene: 4. In DNA form, the CDR3 reads TGTGCCAGCAGCTCCTCGGGACAGGGGAATTCACCCCTCCACTTT. Amino acids: CASSSSGQGNSPLHF.

CDR3 bases: TGCGCCAGCAGCTTGAGGATAGCTAACTTACCCGGTTTACAGGGAGGGGGTGAGTTCGTTCCGTTCTTC. As protein: CASSLRIANLPGLQGGGEFVPFF. The chain joins TRBV5-1 to TRBJ2-1, with a weak D call TRBD2 (7 bases). V was clipped by 1 base and J by 15 bases, with 47 bases between them. The CDR3 has 23 amino acids. Germline CDR1 is SGHRS and CDR2 is YFSETQ.

The chain recombines TRBV6-4 with TRBJ1-1; the D gene is possibly TRBD1 (6 bases). Germline assignment: CDR1 MRHNA and CDR2 SNTAGT. V lost 10 bases to trimming and J lost 1 base, with 16 bases between them. This CDR3 contains 14 residues. CDR3 residues: CANYTEQGNTEAFF. The CDR3 nucleotides read TGTGCCAACTACACCGAACAGGGGAACACTGAAGCTTTCTTT.

This sequence joins TRBV11-3 and TRBJ1-3; D is unclear. CDR3 length: 13 amino acids. Germline assignment: CDR1 SGHNT and CDR2 YENEEA. With 9 bases removed from V and 0 bases from J, the gap between germline ends came to 9 bases. The CDR3 DNA reads as TGTGCCAGTTCAGGCAACTCTGGAAACACCATATATTTT. Translation: CASSGNSGNTIYF.

The chain carries TRBV15 and TRBJ2-3, with 7 bases fitting TRBD2. Germline V gives CDR1 LNHNV, CDR2 YYDKDF (reference sequence). V lost 0 bases, J lost 8 bases, and 2 bases stayed unmatched. The CDR3 loop spans 13 amino acids. The CDR3 DNA follows: TGTGCCACCAGCAGAGATGGGAGGGGTACGCAGTATTTT. It codes for CATSRDGRGTQYF.

V is TRBV9 and J is TRBJ2-3; D is unclear. Trimming cost V 0 bases and J 1 base, with 6 bases left between them. CDR1 is SGDLS and CDR2 is YYNGEE in the germline V gene. The CDR3 consists of 14 residues. Written as DNA, the CDR3 is TGTGCCAGCAGCGTAGCTACGGGCACAGATACGCAGTATTTT. Amino acids: CASSVATGTDTQYF.

In nucleotides, the CDR3 is TGTGCCAGCAGCCCATACGAGTCGAACACTGAAGCTTTCTTT. Protein: CASSPYESNTEAFF. The chain is built from TRBV7-9 and TRBJ1-1; D is unclear. Germline CDR1 reads SEHNR; CDR2 reads FQNEAQ (reference sequence). Trimming left V 5 bases short and J 1 base short, with 11 bases between. The CDR3 sequence is 14 residues long.

This clone was seen a single time. This chain joins TRBV27 and TRBJ2-7, with D unclear. Trimming shortened V by 6 bases and J by 0 bases, and 6 bases separated the two germline ends. Germline loops: CDR1 MNHEY, CDR2 SMNVEV (reference sequence). The CDR3 consists of 12 residues. For the CDR3, the DNA is TGTGCCAGCAGCCTAAGCTCCTACGAGCAGTACTTC. This translates into CASSLSSYEQYF.

The V call is TRBV7-3, the J call TRBJ1-2; the D is unclear. This CDR3 has 14 amino acids. CDR1 and CDR2 from the germline V gene are SGHTA and FQGTGA. Deletions cut 5 bases from V and 7 bases from J, with 17 bases between. CDR3: CASSPGEIAFGYTF. The CDR3 region has the DNA TGTGCCAGCAGCCCCGGGGAAATAGCTTTTGGCTACACCTTC.

The chain recombines TRBV6-1 with TRBJ1-5; D is uncertain. V lost 2 bases and J 2 bases, leaving 4 bases between the germline ends. The CDR3 length is 13 residues. The V gene's germline CDR1 is MNHNS and CDR2 SASEGT. CDR3 nucleotides: TGTGCCAGCAGTGAATTAGGCAATCAGCCCCAGCATTTT. Translated, it gives CASSELGNQPQHF.

This clone was found once. The rearrangement links TRBV7-9 to TRBJ2-6, with D unclear. V was cut by 4 bases and J by 0 bases, with 10 bases left in between. The CDR3 spans 16 residues. Germline assignment: CDR1 SEHNR and CDR2 FQNEAQ (reference sequence). The chain's CDR3 is CASSSVGGSGANVLTF. The CDR3 DNA reads TGTGCCAGCAGCTCAGTCGGCGGCTCTGGGGCCAACGTCCTGACTTTC.

V gene TRBV4-2 combines with J gene TRBJ2-3, with 7 bases matching TRBD2. The CDR3 runs 14 residues. Germline CDR1 and CDR2: LGHNA and YNFKEQ. V dropped 4 bases and J dropped 6; count of bases not matched to a gene: 7. The CDR3, as DNA: TGTGCCAGCAGCCGGGTACGGGGGGTGGATACGCAGTATTTT. Translating gives CASSRVRGVDTQYF.

This chain joins TRBV3-1 (or the pseudogene TRBV3-2) and TRBJ2-1; 11 bases fit TRBD2. With 6 bases clipped from V and 2 bases from J, the junction kept 9 bases outside the gene matches. This CDR3 is 17 amino acids long. Germline V gives CDR1 LGHDT, CDR2 YNNKEL (reference sequence). The CDR3 DNA follows: TGTGCCAGCAGTCCCTTCCCGACTAGCGGGACCTACAATGAGCAGTTCTTC. Its translation is CASSPFPTSGTYNEQFF.

The genes are TRBV27 and TRBJ2-1; no definite D call. The length of the CDR3 is 11 residues. The germline V gene has CDR1 MNHEY and CDR2 SMNVEV (reference sequence). V was clipped by 8 bases and J by 4 bases, with 6 bases between them. DNA of the CDR3: TGTGCCAGCGTATCGTACAATGAGCAGTTCTTC. Protein sequence: CASVSYNEQFF.

The V gene is TRBV4-3, the J gene TRBJ1-1; 7 bases align to TRBD1. The CDR3 length is 12 residues. CDR1 and CDR2 from the germline V gene are LGHNA and YSLEER. V lost 1 base to trimming and J lost 8 bases; unmatched junction nucleotides: 1. The CDR3 region is CASSQGDSEAFF. DNA for the CDR3: TGCGCCAGCAGCCAAGGGGACAGCGAAGCTTTCTTT.